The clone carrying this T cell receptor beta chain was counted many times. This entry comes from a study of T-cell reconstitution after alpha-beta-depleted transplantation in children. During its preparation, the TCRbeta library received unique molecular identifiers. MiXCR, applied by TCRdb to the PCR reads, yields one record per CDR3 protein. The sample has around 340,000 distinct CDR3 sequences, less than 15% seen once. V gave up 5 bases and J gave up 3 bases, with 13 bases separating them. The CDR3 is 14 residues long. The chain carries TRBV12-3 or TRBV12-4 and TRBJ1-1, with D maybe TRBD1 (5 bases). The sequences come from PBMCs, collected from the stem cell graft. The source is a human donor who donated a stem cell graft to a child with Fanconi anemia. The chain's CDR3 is CASSQGFPHTEAFF. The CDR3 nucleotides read TGTGCCAGCAGTCAGGGCTTTCCCCACACTGAAGCTTTCTTT.